This entry features one TCR beta chain sequence. As yet, its antigen is unknown. This sample stems from a study of shared clonotypes between healthy human individuals. Whole-study results and caveats: In general, naive subsets displayed greater estimated richness than memory subsets did.

Sequencing used immunoSEQ multiplex PCR; TCRdb keeps in-frame clones, though not all of them. The profile shows 950,000 to 1,100,000 clones, 75% to 80% of them singletons. The CDR3 is 15 amino acids. Germline lookup yields CDR1 SGHVS and CDR2 FQNEAQ. The J segment lost 7 bases and the V segment lost 5 bases, leaving 13 bases of the junction unmatched. The clonotype comes from a young man in good health. Some clones in this sample may be carry-over from other donors' samples. V and J are TRBV7-8 and TRBJ2-5, with TRBD2 matching 7 bases. Sequenced material: memory CD4+ T cells from PBMCs. As to subset: CD45RA-negative fraction. CDR3: CASSTQLGGGGTQYF. CDR3 nucleotide sequence: TGTGCCAGCAGCACCCAACTAGGTGGGGGGGGGACCCAGTACTTC.